These 30 T cell receptor beta chains originate from one sample sequenced in a study of T cells in Graves' hyperthyroidism and ophthalmopathy (dated by TCRdb to the late 2010s). The library was produced with multiplex PCR. Instrument on record: Illumina HiSeq 2000. The TCR beta CDR3 regions were amplified from the RNA transcripts. For the first round of RT-PCR on the TCR CDR3, the HTBI primer set was used together with the Qiagen OneStep RT-PCR kit. TCRdb applied fastp at Q25 and MiXCR to the public reads, then kept only in-frame beta chains. Duplicate CDR3 protein sequences are folded into a single record with the most common DNA and genes. In this sample the table shows about 640,000 distinct CDR3 sequences, 45% of which occur a single time. Together, the top ten hold less than 9.5% of the sample. The sequenced sample consisted of peripheral blood or thyroid tissue (not recorded which). The receptors were sampled from an adult man with Graves' disease, either hyperthyroidism or ophthalmopathy (not recorded which).

The chain links TRBV6-5 to TRBJ1-2, with D maybe TRBD1 (6 bases). This CDR3 has 14 amino acids. V lost 2 bases, J lost 0 bases, and 7 bases lay in between. CDR1 is MNHEY and CDR2 is SVGAGI in the germline V gene. CDR3 sequence (DNA): TGTGCCAGCAGTTACAAGGGGGCTAACTATGGCTACACCTTC. This translates into CASSYKGANYGYTF.

The J gene is TRBJ2-3, the V gene TRBV25-1; 10 bases fit TRBD1. V dropped 10 bases and J dropped 4; count of bases not matched to a gene: 14. Germline V gene sequence: CDR1 MGHDK, CDR2 SYGVNS. CDR3 size: 16 residues. CDR3 loop: CATSGTGTGEADTQYF. CDR3 bases: TGTGCCACCAGCGGGACCGGGACAGGGGAGGCAGATACGCAGTATTTT.

This clonotype was detected ten times or more. The chain employs TRBV7-9 and TRBJ2-5; 14 bases are shared with TRBD2. After removal of 3 bases from V and 5 bases from J, the junction contained 2 bases not matched to a gene. Germline-derived CDR1 and CDR2 are SEHNR and FQNEAQ (reference sequence). The CDR3 totals 15 residues. The CDR3, as DNA: TGTGCCAGCAGCTTCGGGACTAGCGGGAGTGAGACCCAGTACTTC. Its protein product is CASSFGTSGSETQYF.

This clonotype was seen at least ten times. The rearrangement links TRBV15 to TRBJ1-1, with 7 bases fitting TRBD1. In germline, CDR1 is LNHNV, CDR2 YYDKDF (reference sequence). V lost 7 bases, J lost 7 bases, and 12 bases stayed unmatched. This CDR3 region has 14 residues. This CDR3 reads CATTLMDRTGEAFF. CDR3 DNA: TGTGCCACCACCCTAATGGACCGGACAGGTGAAGCTTTCTTT.

This clonotype was observed many times. The V and J genes are TRBV7-3 and TRBJ1-1; D is undetermined. There are 13 residues in the CDR3. Looked up from germline, CDR1 is SGHTA and CDR2 is FQGTGA. V was clipped by 5 bases and J by 4 bases, with 11 bases between them. The CDR3 coding sequence is TGTGCCAGCAGCCAGAGCCTGAGCACTGAAGCTTTCTTT. This encodes CASSQSLSTEAFF.

This clonotype showed up just a few times. The CDR3 sequence is CATSRGILCDEQYF. As DNA, the CDR3 is TGTGCCACCAGCAGAGGGATTCTGTGTGATGAGCAGTACTTC. V usage is TRBV15 and J usage is TRBJ2-7; D remains ambiguous. The V and J ends lost 1 base and 7 bases respectively, with 14 bases between them. This CDR3 contains 14 residues. Germline CDR1 is LNHNV and CDR2 is YYDKDF (reference sequence).

With respect to this clonotype: The conserved closing phenylalanine or tryptophan is absent in this CDR3, likely reflecting a read error. No DNA is shown, since the ends of the CDR3 on it are uncertain; the CDR3 is the one TCRdb lists. V is TRBV19 and J is TRBJ1-4; the D call of TRBD1 is as the table states it, not checked on the DNA. The CDR3 is 10 amino acids long, termini counted. In germline, CDR1 is LNHDA, CDR2 SQIVND (reference sequence). The CDR3 is CASRAQDRAY.

The genes are TRBV7-6 and TRBJ2-7, with D perhaps TRBD1 (6 bases). This CDR3 spans 16 amino acids. Germline V lookup: CDR1 SGHVS, CDR2 FNYEAQ. Between the trimmed V and J ends, which lost 5 bases and 3 bases, there was a span of 20 bases. The CDR3 nucleotides are TGTGCCAGCAGCCCCCGCCCCGGACAGCAATACTACGAGCAGTACTTC. It specifies CASSPRPGQQYYEQYF.

This chain links TRBV20-1 with TRBJ1-5; 7 bases line up with TRBD1. The CDR3 is 14 amino acids. J gave up 7 bases and V 0 bases, and 6 bases lay outside the gene matches. The germline gives CDR1 DFQATT, CDR2 SNEGSKA (reference sequence). This CDR3 reads CSARDLRGGQPQHF. The CDR3 DNA reads as TGCAGTGCTAGAGATCTGAGAGGGGGCCAGCCCCAGCATTTT.

This chain joins TRBV20-1 and TRBJ1-3; D ambiguous. CDR3 length: 15 amino acids. In germline, CDR1 is DFQATT, CDR2 SNEGSKA (reference sequence). The V and J ends lost 0 bases and 4 bases respectively, with 13 bases between them. The CDR3, as DNA: TGCAGTGCTAGAGATTACAGCGGGGAGGGAAACACCATATATTTT. Encoded protein: CSARDYSGEGNTIYF.

The V call is TRBV2, the J call TRBJ1-4; weak D call: TRBD1 (6 bases). The CDR3 runs to 14 residues. CDR1 SNHLY and CDR2 FYNNEI come from the germline V gene. The V end was cut by 6 bases, the J end by 4 bases, with 12 bases between. The CDR3 sequence: CASRQTGGNEKLFF. Written as DNA, the CDR3 is TGTGCCAGCAGACAGACAGGTGGTAATGAAAAACTGTTTTTT.

This clonotype was observed a handful of times. The CDR3 coding sequence is TGCAGTGCCCTGGTCCCCGGGAGAGGGAACGAGCAGTACTTC. Translating gives CSALVPGRGNEQYF. The genes are TRBV20-1 and TRBJ2-7; perhaps TRBD2 as D (6 bases). The CDR3 is 14 residues long. The ends were cut back, 6 bases at V and 5 bases at J, with 20 bases in the middle. Germline CDR1 reads DFQATT; CDR2 reads SNEGSKA (reference sequence).

The gene calls are TRBV10-3 and TRBJ2-7, with D tentatively TRBD2 (5 bases). This CDR3 region has 14 residues. Germline lookup yields CDR1 ENHRY and CDR2 SYGVKD. Trimming removed 3 bases from V and 3 bases from J, with 12 bases in between. CDR3 protein: CAISDGRPDYEQYF. DNA for the CDR3: TGTGCCATCAGTGATGGGAGACCAGACTACGAGCAGTACTTC.

The chain joins TRBV10-3 to TRBJ1-6; D is perhaps TRBD1 (6 bases). With 8 bases removed from V and 9 bases from J, the gap between germline ends came to 17 bases. The germline V gene has CDR1 ENHRY and CDR2 SYGVKD. This CDR3 spans 14 amino acids. Written as DNA, the CDR3 is TGTGCCATCCGATGGGGGCCGGAAGGTTCACCCCTCCACTTT. Encoded protein: CAIRWGPEGSPLHF.

There are a few counts of this clonotype. Here the CDR3 DNA reads TGTGCCAGCAAACAGGGACTCCCCTCTGGGGCCAACGTCCTGACTTTC. Amino acids: CASKQGLPSGANVLTF. V and J are TRBV10-3 and TRBJ2-6; D assignment may be TRBD1 or TRBD2 (6 bases each). CDR3 length: 16 amino acids. V lost 10 bases and J 0 bases, leaving 16 bases between the germline ends. CDR1 and CDR2 from the germline V gene are ENHRY and SYGVKD.

In its sample, this clonotype was seen once. The junction departs from the called germline gene at one end, perhaps through a read error. CDR3 sequence: CASSYLGGDPFF. The CDR3 DNA sequence: TGTGCCAGCAGTTACTTAGGAGGGGACCCTTTCTTT. The rearrangement uses TRBV10-3 and TRBJ1-1; the D gene is possibly TRBD1 (5 bases). Looked up from germline, CDR1 is ENHRY and CDR2 is SYGVKD. There are 12 residues in the CDR3.

This chain links TRBV19 with TRBJ2-2; 9 bases agree with TRBD1. V lost 8 bases to trimming and J lost 1 base; unmatched junction nucleotides: 5. The CDR3 has 15 amino acids. CDR1 and CDR2 from the germline V gene are LNHDA and SQIVND (reference sequence). The CDR3 DNA reads TGTGCCAGTGGACCGGGACAGGGGAACACCGGGGAGCTGTTTTTT. This gives the protein CASGPGQGNTGELFF.

This clonotype has a handful of counts. The J gene is TRBJ2-5, the V gene TRBV7-2, with TRBD1 matching 12 bases. The germline V gene has CDR1 SGHTA and CDR2 FQGNSA. This CDR3 has 17 amino acids. With V trimmed by 1 base and J by 4 bases, 7 bases remained unmatched. This CDR3 is CASSLGRDRGRGETQYF. The CDR3 coding sequence is TGTGCCAGCAGCTTAGGCCGGGACAGGGGGCGCGGAGAGACCCAGTACTTC. Full variable domain (missing parts from reference TRBV7-2 and TRBJ2-5): GAGVSQSPSNKVTEKGKDVELRCDPISGHTALYWYRQSLGQGLEFLIYFQGNSAPDKSGLPSDRFSAERTGGSVSTLTIQRTQQEDSAVYLCASSLGRDRGRGETQYFGPGTRLLVL.

Many counts were recorded for this clonotype. The rearrangement joins TRBV2 to TRBJ1-5; D gene ambiguous. Germline V gene lookup returns CDR1 SNHLY and CDR2 FYNNEI. The CDR3 is made up of 15 amino acids. Trimming took 1 base from V and 0 from J, leaving 7 bases between them. CDR3 sequence reads: CASSEEAYSNQPQHF. In DNA form, the CDR3 reads TGTGCCAGCAGTGAAGAGGCCTATAGCAATCAGCCCCAGCATTTT. The full variable domain, rest sourced from reference TRBV2 and TRBJ1-5, is EPEVTQTPSHQVTQMGQEVILRCVPISNHLYFYWYRQILGQKVEFLVSFYNNEISEKSEIFDDQFSVERPDGSNFTLKIRSTKLEDSAMYFCASSEEAYSNQPQHFGDGTRLSIL.

The CDR3 region has the DNA TGTGCCAGCAGCCCCCATGGGGGCCTGAACACTGAAGCTTTCTTT. It is translated as CASSPHGGLNTEAFF. The gene calls are TRBV11-2 and TRBJ1-1; maybe TRBD1 (6 bases). Trimming took 5 bases from V and 0 from J, leaving 13 bases between them. The germline gives CDR1 SGHAT, CDR2 FQNNGV. CDR3 length equals 15 residues. The full variable domain, completed using reference TRBV11-2 and TRBJ1-1, is EAGVAQSPRYKIIEKRQSVAFWCNPISGHATLYWYQQILGQGPKLLIQFQNNGVVDDSQLPKDRFSAERLKGVDSTLKIQPAKLEDSAVYLCASSPHGGLNTEAFFGQGTRLTVV.

Comments on this clonotype: A much larger clone differs from this one at a single base, so this may be a read error. The genes are TRBV29-1 and TRBJ1-5; the D is unclear. The CDR3 length is 13 residues. With 0 bases removed from V and 6 bases from J, the gap between germline ends came to 9 bases. CDR1 is SQVTM and CDR2 is ANQGSEA in the germline V gene. The CDR3 loop reads CSVEEDGSQPQHF. CDR3 DNA: TGCAGCGTTGAAGAAGACGGGAGTCAGCCCCAGCATTTT. The full variable domain, its missing parts supplied by reference TRBV29-1 and TRBJ1-5, is SAVISQKPSRDICQRGTSLTIQCQVDSQVTMMFWYRQQPGQSLTLIATANQGSEATYESGFVIDKFPISRPNLTFSTLTVSNMSPEDSSIYLCSVEEDGSQPQHFGDGTRLSIL.

This clonotype was seen ten or more times. The chain carries TRBV2 and TRBJ1-6; D ambiguous. The CDR3 contains 11 residues. Germline V gives CDR1 SNHLY, CDR2 FYNNEI. Trimming took 6 bases from V and 7 from J, leaving 4 bases between them. This CDR3 is CASSDNSPLHF. The CDR3 nucleotides are TGTGCCAGCAGCGACAATTCACCCCTCCACTTT.

This chain joins TRBV20-1 and TRBJ1-5; no firm D call. V was trimmed by 3 bases and J by 4 bases, leaving 4 bases between them. The V gene's germline CDR1 is DFQATT and CDR2 SNEGSKA (reference sequence). This CDR3 comprises 11 residues. CDR3 region: CSASRNQPQHF. Written as DNA, the CDR3 is TGCAGTGCTAGCAGAAATCAGCCCCAGCATTTT.

This clonotype was recorded only once. The rearrangement links TRBV24-1 to TRBJ2-7; TRBD2 matches 12 bases. This CDR3 region has 18 residues. CDR1 KGHDR and CDR2 SFDVKD come from the germline V gene. V was clipped by 3 bases and J by 0 bases; unmatched bases: 8. The CDR3 region is CATSDRTSGARSSYEQYF. CDR3 bases: TGTGCCACCAGTGATAGGACTAGCGGGGCAAGAAGCTCCTACGAGCAGTACTTC.

This clonotype was detected once. One end of the junction fails to match germline, which may point to a read error. V and J are TRBV29-1 and TRBJ1-2; 11 bases are a match to TRBD1. The CDR3 consists of 14 residues. CDR1 and CDR2 (germline): SQVTM, ANQGSEA. The CDR3 DNA follows: TGCAGCGTGGCCGGGACAGGGGGGATACGTGGCTGCACCTTC. This gives the protein CSVAGTGGIRGCTF.

V gene TRBV2 combines with J gene TRBJ1-2; TRBD1 is a possible D gene (5 bases). V lost 2 bases and J lost 4, with 29 bases in between. The CDR3 is 20 residues long. From germline, CDR1 is SNHLY and CDR2 FYNNEI. CDR3 coding DNA: TGTGCCAGCAGTGAACCGACGTCGGGATACAGGACTCGAGGAGGCTATGGCTACACCTTC. This sequence encodes CASSEPTSGYRTRGGYGYTF.

This clonotype was found many times. V and J are TRBV7-6 and TRBJ1-5; 7 bases agree with TRBD1. The J segment lost 3 bases and the V segment lost 2 bases, leaving 4 bases of the junction unmatched. Looked up from germline, CDR1 is SGHVS and CDR2 is FNYEAQ. CDR3 length: 15 amino acids. The CDR3 sequence: CASSLSTGFNQPQHF. Here the CDR3 DNA reads TGTGCCAGCAGCTTATCGACAGGGTTCAATCAGCCCCAGCATTTT.

V is TRBV2 and J is TRBJ2-5; 10 nucleotides line up with TRBD1. The trim removed 7 bases at V and 9 bases at J, leaving 8 bases unmatched. The CDR3 is made up of 13 amino acids. Germline V gene sequence: CDR1 SNHLY, CDR2 FYNNEI. This chain's CDR3 is CASTGTGAAAQYF. DNA of the CDR3: TGTGCCAGCACCGGGACAGGGGCGGCGGCCCAGTACTTC.

The chain links TRBV20-1 to TRBJ1-1; D unclear. The V end lost 0 bases, the J end lost 5 bases, and 16 bases lay between the germline ends. Germline values: CDR1 DFQATT, CDR2 SNEGSKA (reference sequence). The CDR3 runs to 15 residues. The CDR3: CSARDLARPRTEAFF. CDR3 bases: TGCAGTGCTAGAGATCTGGCGAGGCCGAGGACTGAAGCTTTCTTT.

The chain recombines TRBV2 with TRBJ1-2; D is uncertain. The CDR3 runs to 15 residues. Trimming removed 5 bases at V and 0 bases at J, with 13 bases between. Germline values: CDR1 SNHLY, CDR2 FYNNEI. The chain's CDR3 is CASSYNWPANYGYTF. For the CDR3, the DNA is TGTGCCAGCAGTTACAACTGGCCGGCTAACTATGGCTACACCTTC.